The 28 T cell receptor beta chains in this list originate from one sample, sequenced in a study of T cells in Graves' hyperthyroidism and ophthalmopathy. The TCR beta CDR3 regions underwent amplification using RNA transcripts as the source. Primed by the HTBI set, a first-round RT-PCR was run on the TCR CDR3. TCRdb passed the multiplex PCR reads through MiXCR, listing each CDR3 protein once. The data show under 350,000 distinct CDR3 sequences, approximately 17% seen once. Sequenced material: blood. The receptors were gathered from a woman in her sixties with Graves' ophthalmopathy.

V is TRBV30 and J is TRBJ1-3, with 7 positions matching TRBD1. V gave up 2 bases and J gave up 2 bases; unmatched junction bases: 12. Germline V CDR1 and CDR2: GTSNPN, SVGIG (reference sequence). The CDR3 has 17 residues. CDR3 in amino acids: CAWSPRGDFGTGNTIYF. As DNA, the CDR3 is TGTGCCTGGAGTCCCAGGGGGGACTTTGGTACTGGAAACACCATATATTTT. Full variable domain (outside the CDR3, taken from reference TRBV30 and TRBJ1-3): SQTIHQWPATLVQPVGSPLSLECTVEGTSNPNLYWYRQAAGRGLQLLFYSVGIGQISSEVPQNLSASRPQDRQFILSSKKLLLSDSGFYLCAWSPRGDFGTGNTIYFGEGSWLTVV.

This clonotype was detected a few times. The rearrangement uses TRBV28 and TRBJ2-5; D possibly uses TRBD1 or TRBD2 (6 bases each). CDR3 length: 16 residues. Trimming took 6 bases from V and 11 from J, leaving 28 bases between them. Germline-derived CDR1 and CDR2 are MDHEN and SYDVKM. This CDR3 reads CASSPRGGGNPSKQYF. CDR3 DNA: TGTGCCAGCAGCCCCAGGGGTGGGGGGAATCCGTCCAAACAGTACTTC.

Ten or more counts support this clonotype. This chain links TRBV2 with TRBJ1-2, with TRBD1 identical over 7 bases. The V gene end was trimmed by 5 bases and the J gene end by 6 bases; junction bases not matched to a gene: 6. The length of the CDR3 is 13 residues. CDR1 is SNHLY and CDR2 is FYNNEI in the germline V gene. As DNA, the CDR3 is TGTGCCAGCAGTCGACAGGGCCCCGATGGCTACACCTTC. Translated: CASSRQGPDGYTF. Looking up the rest from reference TRBV2 and TRBJ1-2 gives the full variable domain: EPEVTQTPSHQVTQMGQEVILRCVPISNHLYFYWYRQILGQKVEFLVSFYNNEISEKSEIFDDQFSVERPDGSNFTLKIRSTKLEDSAMYFCASSRQGPDGYTFGSGTRLTVV.

This clonotype was seen a handful of times. The chain has TRBV28 and TRBJ2-7; 11 bases fit TRBD2. The germline V gene encodes CDR1 MDHEN and CDR2 SYDVKM. There are 20 residues in the CDR3. The V and J ends lost 6 bases and 0 bases, in that order; junction bases with no gene match: 19. The CDR3 nucleotides read TGTGCCAGCAGACCTGCCTTGGGGACTAGCGGAATCGAAAGCTCCTACGAGCAGTACTTC. It yields the protein CASRPALGTSGIESSYEQYF.

This clonotype has a count of ten or more. This chain connects TRBV4-2 to TRBJ1-5; no definite D call. Germline V lookup: CDR1 LGHNA, CDR2 YNFKEQ. CDR3 length equals 15 residues. The V end lost 1 base, the J end lost 4 bases, and 11 bases lay between the germline ends. The CDR3 region has the DNA TGTGCCAGCAGCCAAGGAGGGAGCGATAATCAGCCCCAGCATTTT. Its translation: CASSQGGSDNQPQHF.

The chain employs TRBV20-1 and TRBJ1-2; D is possibly TRBD1 (5 bases). The length of the CDR3 is 13 residues. The V end lost 4 bases, the J end lost 7 bases, and 16 bases lay between the germline ends. CDR1 and CDR2 from the germline V gene are DFQATT and SNEGSKA (reference sequence). The CDR3 reads CSATTGAGFGYTF. The CDR3 nucleotides are TGCAGTGCTACTACCGGGGCAGGGTTTGGCTACACCTTC.

This clonotype was counted only a few times. The CDR3 is CASSLGNGQRGWNGYTF. CDR3 nucleotide sequence: TGTGCCAGCAGCTTAGGTAACGGACAGCGGGGATGGAATGGCTACACCTTC. The J gene is TRBJ1-2, the V gene TRBV7-9; TRBD1 might be the D (6 bases). Germline loops: CDR1 SEHNR, CDR2 FQNEAQ (reference sequence). V shed 1 base and J shed 6 bases, with 21 bases lying between them. This CDR3 is built from 17 residues.

The chain employs TRBV7-9 and TRBJ2-2, with D tentatively TRBD1 or TRBD2 (5 bases each). This CDR3 spans 17 amino acids. The germline gives CDR1 SEHNR, CDR2 FQNEAQ (reference sequence). Trimming removed 4 bases from V and 0 bases from J, with 15 bases in between. The CDR3, as DNA: TGTGCCAGCAGCTCCCCTAGAGGGACGACGAACACCGGGGAGCTGTTTTTT. Its protein is CASSSPRGTTNTGELFF.

The V and J genes are TRBV27 and TRBJ2-7; maybe TRBD1 (5 bases). V was pared by 5 bases and J by 5 bases, with 16 bases between. Germline V gene sequence: CDR1 MNHEY, CDR2 SMNVEV (reference sequence). The CDR3 is 14 residues long. This CDR3 reads CASSNRGTYDEQYF. DNA of the CDR3: TGTGCCAGCAGTAATAGGGGTACATATGACGAGCAGTACTTC.

In its sample, this clonotype was seen many times. The J gene is TRBJ2-7, the V gene TRBV12-3 or TRBV12-4; D perhaps matches TRBD1 (6 bases). Trimming took 8 bases from V and 2 from J, leaving 10 bases between them. There are 12 residues in the CDR3. CDR3 bases: TGTGCCAGCGGGGCAGGGGCCTACGAGCAGTACTTC. Translation: CASGAGAYEQYF.

This clonotype was found many times. The chain recombines TRBV27 with TRBJ1-1; D remains ambiguous. Germline V gene lookup returns CDR1 MNHEY and CDR2 SMNVEV (reference sequence). The CDR3 is 15 amino acids. V lost 7 bases and J 1 base, leaving 16 bases between the germline ends. The CDR3 loop is CASTKKREWNTEAFF. The CDR3 region has the DNA TGTGCCAGCACCAAAAAAAGGGAGTGGAACACTGAAGCTTTCTTT.

This clonotype was counted between two and nine times. At one boundary the junction diverges from the germline segment, which might be a read error. The chain couples TRBV28 to TRBJ2-7; D call uncertain. The CDR3 extends over 14 amino acids. CDR1 MDHEN and CDR2 SYDVKM come from the germline V gene. The DNA of the CDR3 is TGTGCCAGCAGTTCCTCGGACGGAGCCTACGAGCAGTGCTTC. Its protein is CASSSSDGAYEQCF. Complete variable domain (other parts from reference TRBV28 and TRBJ2-7): DVKVTQSSRYLVKRTGEKVFLECVQDMDHENMFWYRQDPGLGLRLIYFSYDVKMKEKGDIPEGYSVSREKKERFSLILESASTNQTSMYLCASSSSDGAYEQCFGPGTRLTVT.

The chain couples TRBV5-6 to TRBJ2-2; TRBD1 might be the D (5 bases). Trimming stripped 0 bases from V and 13 bases from J, with 10 bases between. This CDR3 is 12 amino acids long. From germline, CDR1 is SGHDT and CDR2 YYEEEE. The CDR3 loop is CASSLAQAGLFF. The CDR3 nucleotides are TGTGCCAGCAGCTTGGCACAGGCAGGGCTGTTTTTT.

The chain uses TRBV6-1 and TRBJ2-2, with D perhaps TRBD2 (6 bases). Trimming stripped 8 bases from V and 5 bases from J, with 21 bases between. There are 16 residues in the CDR3. Germline loops: CDR1 MNHNS, CDR2 SASEGT. CDR3 amino acids: CASEWARRAGTGELFF. Written as DNA, the CDR3 is TGTGCCAGCGAGTGGGCGCGGAGGGCGGGGACCGGGGAGCTGTTTTTT.

This rearrangement joins TRBV20-1 to TRBJ1-2, with 8 bases aligning to TRBD1. The CDR3 totals 12 residues. The V segment lost 4 bases and the J segment 7 bases; nucleotides outside the gene matches: 5. Germline CDR1 DFQATT, CDR2 SNEGSKA (reference sequence). The DNA for the CDR3 is TGCAGTGCTATCAGGGGGCAGGGTGGCTACACCTTC. Translation: CSAIRGQGGYTF.

This chain connects TRBV20-1 to TRBJ2-2; 8 bases fit TRBD2. This CDR3 spans 14 amino acids. V was clipped by 4 bases and J by 6 bases; unmatched bases: 7. Germline V CDR1 and CDR2: DFQATT, SNEGSKA (reference sequence). In DNA form, the CDR3 reads TGCAGTGCTACTGGGACTAGTGGGGCCGGGGAGCTGTTTTTT. This encodes CSATGTSGAGELFF.

At least ten counts were recorded for this clonotype. The chain recombines TRBV27 with TRBJ1-1; unclear D gene. The CDR3 covers 16 residues. Trimming stripped 8 bases from V and 0 bases from J, with 19 bases between. Germline values: CDR1 MNHEY, CDR2 SMNVEV (reference sequence). CDR3 coding DNA: TGTGCCAGCCGGAAAGCAAGGGTGACTATGAACACTGAAGCTTTCTTT. Amino acids: CASRKARVTMNTEAFF.

In this sample, this clonotype turned up a few times. The chain combines TRBV4-3 with TRBJ2-1; 7 positions match TRBD2. The CDR3 sequence is 16 residues long. The germline V gene encodes CDR1 LGHNA and CDR2 YSLEER. With V trimmed by 2 bases and J by 2 bases, 6 bases remained unmatched. For the CDR3, the DNA is TGCGCCAGCAGCCAACGCCGGGGACTACCCTACAATGAGCAGTTCTTC. Protein product: CASSQRRGLPYNEQFF.

This clonotype was detected ten times or more. This chain connects TRBV28 to TRBJ2-1; TRBD2 matches 13 bases. Germline V gene lookup returns CDR1 MDHEN and CDR2 SYDVKM. This CDR3 is built from 15 residues. The junction had 4 bases not matched to a gene; V was cut back by 5 bases and J by 6 bases. DNA for the CDR3: TGTGCCAGCAGTGGACTAGCGGGGGCCTTCAATGAGCAGTTCTTC. This encodes CASSGLAGAFNEQFF.

This clonotype was seen repeatedly, ten times or more. V and J are TRBV2 and TRBJ1-1, with TRBD1 matching over 10 bases. V was clipped by 5 bases and J by 10 bases; unmatched bases: 7. The CDR3 covers 13 residues. The germline gives CDR1 SNHLY, CDR2 FYNNEI. This CDR3 reads CASSPGTGVRAFF. The CDR3 DNA reads TGTGCCAGCAGTCCCGGGACAGGGGTAAGAGCTTTCTTT.

This clonotype occurred many times. The chain combines TRBV12-3 or TRBV12-4 with TRBJ2-5, with 8 bases lining up with TRBD2. Germline trimming cut 3 bases from V and 7 bases from J; bases unmatched to any gene: 7. The CDR3 runs to 14 residues. CDR3: CASSFPTSVGTQYF. The CDR3 DNA reads TGTGCCAGCAGTTTCCCGACTAGCGTTGGGACCCAGTACTTC.

Ten or more counts support this clonotype. The rearrangement links TRBV12-3 or TRBV12-4 to TRBJ1-2; D gene unclear. This CDR3 is 14 amino acids long. V was pared by 6 bases and J by 3 bases, with 14 bases between. The CDR3 loop reads CASSVPPAHYGYTF. As DNA, the CDR3 is TGTGCCAGCAGCGTACCCCCGGCCCACTATGGCTACACCTTC.

The genes are TRBV6-1 and TRBJ1-5; 8 bases line up with TRBD1. The CDR3 covers 15 residues. The germline V gene has CDR1 MNHNS and CDR2 SASEGT. The V gene end was trimmed by 4 bases and the J gene end by 4 bases; junction bases not matched to a gene: 6. The CDR3: CASSGEGQVNQPQHF. As DNA, the CDR3 is TGTGCCAGCAGTGGTGAGGGACAGGTTAATCAGCCCCAGCATTTT.

This clonotype has a count of ten or more. The chain couples TRBV5-1 to TRBJ1-6; D remains ambiguous. Germline CDR1 reads SGHRS; CDR2 reads YFSETQ. The CDR3 totals 15 residues. Trimming shortened V by 1 base and J by 5 bases, and 10 bases separated the two germline ends. The CDR3 DNA sequence: TGCGCCAGCAGCTTGTGGTCCGTGGATAATTCACCCCTCCACTTT. The encoded protein is CASSLWSVDNSPLHF. The full variable domain, in which reference TRBV5-1 and TRBJ1-6 provide the parts outside the CDR3, is KAGVTQTPRYLIKTRGQQVTLSCSPISGHRSVSWYQQTPGQGLQFLFEYFSETQRNKGNFPGRFSGRQFSNSRSEMNVSTLELGDSALYLCASSLWSVDNSPLHFGNGTRLTVT.

Many counts were recorded for this clonotype. The J gene is TRBJ2-7, the V gene TRBV28, with 10 positions matching TRBD2. Germline lookup yields CDR1 MDHEN and CDR2 SYDVKM. V was clipped by 6 bases and J by 3 bases; unmatched bases: 5. CDR3 length: 14 amino acids. CDR3 sequence (DNA): TGTGCCAGCAGGGCTAGCGGGAGTGGCTACGAGCAGTACTTC. This encodes CASRASGSGYEQYF.

The J gene is TRBJ2-1, the V gene TRBV5-1; either TRBD1 or TRBD2 may supply D (5 bases each). This CDR3 spans 16 amino acids. The V end was cut by 4 bases, the J end by 1 base, with 15 bases between. Germline V lookup: CDR1 SGHRS, CDR2 YFSETQ. CDR3 loop: CASSGGGFRSYNEQFF. In nucleotides, the CDR3 is TGCGCCAGCAGCGGGGGTGGGTTTAGGTCCTACAATGAGCAGTTCTTC.

This clonotype has just a few counts. The chain links TRBV6-2 or TRBV6-3 to TRBJ2-6; 11 bases fit TRBD1. CDR1 MNHEY and CDR2 SVGEGT come from the germline V gene. The CDR3 is made up of 18 amino acids. V dropped 5 bases and J dropped 0; count of bases not matched to a gene: 6. Here the CDR3 reads CASSKPGQGGSGANVLTF. The DNA for the CDR3 is TGTGCCAGCAGTAAACCGGGACAGGGGGGCTCTGGGGCCAACGTCCTGACTTTC.

In regard to this clonotype: The junction departs from the called germline gene at one end, perhaps through a read error. This chain connects TRBV28 to TRBJ1-2; D gene unclear. This CDR3 is 12 amino acids long. Germline V gene lookup returns CDR1 MDHEN and CDR2 SYDVKM. The CDR3 DNA sequence: TGTGCCAGCAGGGCTACGGCCTATGACTACACCTTC. It codes for CASRATAYDYTF.